The next 13 T cell receptor beta chains were all read from a single sample in a study of T cell responses to AZD1222 COVID-19 vaccine. The assay was immunoSEQ multiplex PCR, and TCRdb's table has in-frame clones only and misses some. The sample lists 43,000 or so clones; about 90% were seen once. The sample was peripheral blood, taken 28 days after the second AZD1222 dose. The receptors were sampled from an adult who received the AZD1222 COVID-19 vaccine.

The rearrangement joins TRBV18 to TRBJ1-4; tentative D call: TRBD1 (5 bases). V lost 0 bases and J lost 8, with 22 bases in between. This CDR3 has 18 residues. Germline V gene lookup returns CDR1 KGHSH and CDR2 LQKENI. This chain's CDR3 is CASSPPSQGQGRNEKLFF. The CDR3 region has the DNA TGTGCCAGCTCACCACCTTCCCAAGGTCAGGGTAGGAACGAAAAACTGTTTTTT.

This chain links TRBV15 with TRBJ1-4, with D uncertain. The CDR3 has 17 amino acids. Per germline, CDR1 LNHNV and CDR2 YYDKDF (reference sequence). Between the trimmed V and J ends, which lost 3 bases and 0 bases, there was a span of 14 bases. CDR3 sequence (DNA): TGTGCCACCAGCAGGGAAATTCCGGGTCCAACTAATGAAAAACTGTTTTTT. This sequence encodes CATSREIPGPTNEKLFF.

This clone was seen just once. The rearrangement uses TRBV6-5 and TRBJ2-5; perhaps TRBD2 as D (6 bases). Trimming removed 0 bases from V and 5 bases from J, with 16 bases in between. Germline values: CDR1 MNHEY, CDR2 SVGAGI. There are 16 residues in the CDR3. CDR3 region: CASSYSRRVFRETQYF. CDR3 bases: TGTGCCAGCAGTTACTCGAGGAGGGTATTTCGGGAGACCCAGTACTTC.

This clone was observed a single time. This rearrangement joins TRBV27 to TRBJ2-7; 7 bases map to TRBD2. The V gene's germline CDR1 is MNHEY and CDR2 SMNVEV (reference sequence). CDR3 length equals 14 residues. J was trimmed by 0 bases and V by 9 bases; bases with no gene match: 8. CDR3 coding DNA: TGTGCCAGTTCACGGGACTATTTCTCCTACGAGCAGTACTTC. As protein: CASSRDYFSYEQYF.

The V gene is TRBV4-1, the J gene TRBJ1-1, with TRBD1 matching 9 bases. The CDR3 is made up of 16 amino acids. The V gene end was trimmed by 0 bases and the J gene end by 5 bases; junction bases not matched to a gene: 7. Germline lookup yields CDR1 MGHRA and CDR2 YSYEKL. The DNA of the CDR3 is TGCGCCAGCAGCCAAGATGGGGGGACAGGGTGGACTGAAGCTTTCTTT. It translates to CASSQDGGTGWTEAFF.

The rearrangement links TRBV6-1 to TRBJ1-2, with D possibly matching TRBD1 (6 bases). V was trimmed by 2 bases and J by 5 bases, leaving 15 bases between them. Germline CDR1 and CDR2: MNHNS and SASEGT. This CDR3 contains 15 residues. CDR3 residues: CASSEQGRSEYGYTF. The DNA for the CDR3 is TGTGCCAGCAGTGAACAGGGGCGAAGCGAGTATGGCTACACCTTC.

The CDR3 is CASSVDRYEQYF. DNA of the CDR3: TGTGCCAGCAGCGTGGATAGATACGAGCAGTACTTC. This chain links TRBV5-4 with TRBJ2-7; no clear D. V was pared by 4 bases and J by 4 bases, with 9 bases between. The CDR3 runs 12 residues. CDR1 is SGHNT and CDR2 is YYREEE in the germline V gene (reference sequence).

The CDR3 here is CASSFPGHLSPEAFF. The CDR3, as DNA: TGTGCCAGCAGCTTTCCGGGACACCTGAGCCCTGAAGCTTTCTTT. The genes are TRBV5-6 and TRBJ1-1; D might be TRBD1 (6 bases). Per the germline V gene, CDR1 is SGHDT and CDR2 is YYEEEE. The V gene lost 2 bases and the J gene lost 6 bases, with 17 bases spanning the gap. This CDR3 has 15 amino acids.

The chain combines TRBV5-1 with TRBJ1-1, with TRBD1 as a possible D gene (6 bases). This CDR3 has 15 amino acids. The V end was cut by 4 bases, the J end by 11 bases, with 24 bases between. Per the germline V gene, CDR1 is SGHRS and CDR2 is YFSETQ. CDR3 sequence reads: CASSDPSQGRTSAFF. CDR3 sequence (DNA): TGCGCCAGCAGCGACCCCAGTCAGGGGCGAACGTCCGCTTTCTTT.

The chain uses TRBV29-1 and TRBJ2-5, with TRBD1 identical over 7 bases. The germline CDR1 and CDR2 sequences are SQVTM and ANQGSEA. CDR3 size: 12 residues. The junction had 1 base not matched to a gene; V was cut back by 5 bases and J by 1 base. For the CDR3, the DNA is TGCAGCGTTACAGGGGCCCAAGAGACCCAGTACTTC. The encoded protein is CSVTGAQETQYF.

This chain uses TRBV5-1 with TRBJ2-5; tentative D call: TRBD2 (6 bases). From germline, CDR1 is SGHRS and CDR2 YFSETQ. The CDR3 totals 15 residues. The ends were cut back, 1 base at V and 2 bases at J, with 12 bases in the middle. The CDR3 is CASSLKGLKQETQYF. DNA of the CDR3: TGCGCCAGCAGCTTGAAGGGACTCAAGCAAGAGACCCAGTACTTC. The complete variable domain, with remaining parts taken from reference TRBV5-1 and TRBJ2-5, reads KAGVTQTPRYLIKTRGQQVTLSCSPISGHRSVSWYQQTPGQGLQFLFEYFSETQRNKGNFPGRFSGRQFSNSRSEMNVSTLELGDSALYLCASSLKGLKQETQYFGPGTRLLVL.

The chain uses TRBV2 and TRBJ1-2, with TRBD1 matching over 9 bases. The CDR3 length is 14 residues. Per germline, CDR1 SNHLY and CDR2 FYNNEI. Trimming at V came to 8 bases and at J to 6 bases, leaving 10 bases not matched to a gene. The CDR3 loop is CASGGTGFFDGYTF. As DNA, the CDR3 is TGTGCCAGCGGGGGGACAGGGTTCTTCGATGGCTACACCTTC. Full variable domain (remainder filled in from reference TRBV2 and TRBJ1-2): EPEVTQTPSHQVTQMGQEVILRCVPISNHLYFYWYRQILGQKVEFLVSFYNNEISEKSEIFDDQFSVERPDGSNFTLKIRSTKLEDSAMYFCASGGTGFFDGYTFGSGTRLTVV.

This rearrangement joins TRBV5-4 to TRBJ2-7, with D unresolved. Per germline, CDR1 SGHNT and CDR2 YYREEE (reference sequence). This CDR3 spans 13 amino acids. The V end lost 4 bases, the J end lost 3 bases, and 11 bases lay between the germline ends. Here the CDR3 reads CASSPGSRYEQYF. The DNA for the CDR3 is TGTGCCAGCAGCCCCGGGTCTCGCTACGAGCAGTACTTC.